This TCR beta chain was recovered during a study of early T cells in non-severe SARS-CoV-2 infection. Many counts were recorded for this clonotype. The TCR library protocol attached unique molecular identifiers to the individual cDNA molecules. TCRdb re-derived calls from the 5' RACE reads in MiXCR, one entry per CDR3 protein. The table has 20,000 to 25,000 distinct CDR3 sequences, over 5.5% seen once. The source of this sequence is an adult who was a healthcare worker with PCR-confirmed SARS-CoV-2 infection or an uninfected control (not recorded which). The sequenced sample was whole blood, obtained at baseline.

The CDR3 loop is CASSPLDGTNYGYTF. The CDR3 DNA follows: TGTGCCAGCAGCCCGCTGGACGGTACCAACTATGGCTACACCTTC. The rearrangement uses TRBV7-6 and TRBJ1-2; D is uncertain. Germline CDR1 and CDR2: SGHVS and FNYEAQ. The CDR3 totals 15 residues. Trimming took off 5 bases at V and 2 bases at J, with 15 bases between the two ends. The variable domain in full, completed from reference TRBV7-6 and TRBJ1-2, reads GAGVSQSPRYKVTKRGQDVALRCDPISGHVSLYWYRQALGQGPEFLTYFNYEAQQDKSGLPNDRFSAERPEGSISTLTIQRTEQRDSAMYRCASSPLDGTNYGYTFGSGTRLTVV.